Following are 10 T cell receptor beta chains from one sample sequenced in a study of glioma-infiltrating T cells. The iRepertoire nested amplicon-rescue multiplex PCR amplified TCR alpha and beta CDR3s from RNA. In TCRdb, the multiplex PCR reads were re-called with MiXCR into one record per CDR3 protein. The repertoire holds 170,000 or so distinct CDR3 sequences, with about 47% as singletons. The sequenced material came from glioma tissue, nonneoplastic brain tissue, or PBMCs (not recorded which). The receptors were gathered from a human donor with low-grade glioma or glioblastoma, undergoing nonglioma brain surgery, or in good health (not recorded which).

The chain couples TRBV29-1 to TRBJ1-4, with D hard to call. The CDR3 is made up of 13 amino acids. Germline-derived CDR1 and CDR2 are SQVTM and ANQGSEA. The ends were cut back, 5 bases at V and 10 bases at J, with 17 bases in the middle. Here the CDR3 DNA reads TGCAGCGTTACATTGTGGGCAATGGGAAAACTGTTTTTT. Protein: CSVTLWAMGKLFF.

As for this clonotype: It may be a read error: a sequence one base away is much more abundant. A read error is likely, as this CDR3 ends without the conserved phenylalanine or tryptophan. The chain carries TRBV19 and TRBJ2-7; D is unresolved. Trimming stripped 3 bases from V and 1 base from J, with 10 bases between. This CDR3 region has 14 residues. Germline V gene data show CDR1 as LNHDA and CDR2 as SQIVND (reference sequence). CDR3 coding DNA: TGTGCCAGTAGTATTTCGGTAGGATCCTACGAGCAGTACCTC. It encodes CASSISVGSYEQYL.

The count of this clonotype is one. A much larger clone is a single base away; this may be a read error. The chain uses TRBV12-3 or TRBV12-4 and TRBJ2-1; a weak D match, TRBD2 (5 bases). The CDR3 has 13 amino acids. Trimming removed 1 base from V and 13 bases from J, with 14 bases in between. The CDR3 DNA reads TGTGCCAGCAGTTTAGACGGTGGGGAGACCCAGTTCTTC. The encoded protein is CASSLDGGETQFF.

As to this clonotype: It may be a read error: a sequence one base away is much more abundant. The chain uses TRBV6-1 and TRBJ2-3, with D unresolved. Germline CDR1 reads MNHNS; CDR2 reads SASEGT. The CDR3 length is 11 residues. The DNA for the CDR3 is TGTGCCAGCTGTCGAACGGATACGCGGTATTTT. It specifies CASCRTDTRYF.

The rearrangement joins TRBV20-1 to TRBJ2-3; 8 nucleotides align to TRBD1. V dropped 8 bases and J dropped 2; count of bases not matched to a gene: 18. The CDR3 length is 17 residues. Germline V gives CDR1 DFQATT, CDR2 SNEGSKA (reference sequence). This chain's CDR3 is CSTQTTDRGLNTDTQYF. For the CDR3, the DNA is TGCAGTACCCAAACAACCGACAGGGGACTTAACACAGATACGCAGTATTTT.

Details on this clonotype: A much larger clone lies one base from this, so it may be a read error. The chain links TRBV28 to TRBJ2-4; no clear D gene. Germline V gene data show CDR1 as MDHEN and CDR2 as SYDVKM. The germline V and J ends were trimmed by 7 bases and 8 bases, with 18 bases remaining between them. This CDR3 spans 14 amino acids. The CDR3 DNA follows: TGTGCCAGCAATACAGCCAGTAAGGGCGACATTCAGTACTTC. It encodes CASNTASKGDIQYF.

This clonotype has a handful of counts. This chain uses TRBV24-1 with TRBJ2-1, with 9 bases aligning to TRBD2. This CDR3 is 12 amino acids long. CDR1 is KGHDR and CDR2 is SFDVKD in the germline V gene. The V gene end was trimmed by 8 bases and the J gene end by 15 bases; junction bases not matched to a gene: 10. The CDR3 coding sequence is TGTGCCACCACTAAGCGGGGGGACTTTCTGTTCTTC. Translated: CATTKRGDFLFF.

This clonotype was found many times. The V call is TRBV20-1, the J call TRBJ2-7; no firm D call. V was pared by 6 bases and J by 2 bases, with 11 bases between. Germline lookup yields CDR1 DFQATT and CDR2 SNEGSKA (reference sequence). This CDR3 has 12 residues. The CDR3 is CSATDRAYEQYF. The CDR3 region has the DNA TGCAGTGCCACGGACCGAGCCTACGAGCAGTACTTC.

The rearrangement links TRBV28 to TRBJ2-7; D possibly matches TRBD1 or TRBD2 (7 bases each). The germline V gene has CDR1 MDHEN and CDR2 SYDVKM. V lost 8 bases and J lost 1, with 18 bases in between. The CDR3 is 15 residues long. The CDR3 sequence is CASGSQGGVSYEQYF. CDR3 sequence (DNA): TGTGCCAGCGGATCGCAGGGGGGGGTATCCTACGAGCAGTACTTC.

In this sample, this clonotype turned up many times. This chain links TRBV19 with TRBJ1-1; possible D gene TRBD1, 6 bases. Germline assignment: CDR1 LNHDA and CDR2 SQIVND (reference sequence). Between the trimmed V and J ends, which lost 7 bases and 7 bases, there was a span of 10 bases. The CDR3 runs 11 residues. The CDR3 sequence: CASNQQGEAFF. As DNA, the CDR3 is TGTGCCAGTAACCAACAGGGTGAAGCTTTCTTT.